This T cell receptor (beta chain) comes out of a study of blood T cell repertoires in COVID-19. Study-wide background: The United States, Italy and Spain were the sources of the acute and convalescent COVID-19 samples. Sample material is recorded as cDNA or gDNA derived from T cells, B-cell-depleted T cells, or PBMCs.

Source study methods: Reference gene primer amplification gave nucleated cell count estimates. Method: immunoSEQ multiplex PCR; TCRdb's copy keeps in-frame clones and lacks some. V and J calls and clone size are those listed in that table; D and trimming were worked out from the DNA. Of 250,000 or so clones in the sample, 86% are singletons; the top ten hold approximately 9.7%. The length of the CDR3 is 17 residues. CDR1 and CDR2 from the germline V gene are MNHNS and SASEGT. V shed 4 bases, J shed 7 bases, and the junction held 16 bases outside the gene matches. The chain combines TRBV6-1 with TRBJ2-1; 7 bases match TRBD1. The source material was peripheral blood. This receptor was obtained from a man between 40 and 49 years old with active or convalescent COVID-19. This chain's CDR3 is CASSGIITGVLGNEQFF. CDR3 sequence (DNA): TGTGCCAGCAGTGGGATTATCACAGGGGTTCTGGGGAATGAGCAGTTCTTC.